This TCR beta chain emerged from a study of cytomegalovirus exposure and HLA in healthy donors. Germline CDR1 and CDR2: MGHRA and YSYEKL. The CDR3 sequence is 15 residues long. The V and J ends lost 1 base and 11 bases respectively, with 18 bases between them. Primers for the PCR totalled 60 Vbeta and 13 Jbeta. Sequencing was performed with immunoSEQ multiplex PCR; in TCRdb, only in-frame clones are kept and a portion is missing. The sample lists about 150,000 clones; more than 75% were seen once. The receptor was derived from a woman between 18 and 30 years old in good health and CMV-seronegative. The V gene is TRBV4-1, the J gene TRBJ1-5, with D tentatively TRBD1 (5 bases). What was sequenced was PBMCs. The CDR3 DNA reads TGCGCCAGCAGCCAAGTGGCACAGGTCAGGACGGCCCAGCATTTT. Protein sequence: CASSQVAQVRTAQHF.